The 30 T cell receptor beta chains presented below share a single source sample, sequenced in a study of T cells after yellow fever vaccination. Using its own MiXCR run on the 5' RACE reads, TCRdb lists one record per CDR3 protein. The table lists a few hundred thousand distinct CDR3 sequences, approximately 12% of them singletons. Sequenced here: CD4+ T cells sorted from PBMCs, sampled 15 days after the yellow fever booster vaccination. The source of these receptors is a man younger than 35 who received the YFV17D yellow fever vaccine.

V and J are TRBV5-1 and TRBJ2-7, with 8 bases matching TRBD1. Per germline, CDR1 SGHRS and CDR2 YFSETQ. Unmatched junction bases numbered 8, after V lost 4 bases and J lost 2 bases. This CDR3 comprises 15 residues. CDR3 in amino acids: CASSTPGTGAYEQYF. As DNA, the CDR3 is TGCGCCAGCAGCACCCCCGGGACAGGAGCCTACGAGCAGTACTTC.

This clonotype has more than one count but fewer than ten. The chain combines TRBV6-6 with TRBJ2-2; D possibly uses TRBD1 or TRBD2 (5 bases each). V gave up 0 bases and J gave up 1 base, with 9 bases separating them. The CDR3 contains 16 residues. CDR1 and CDR2 (germline): MNHNY, SVGAGI (reference sequence). CDR3: CASSYSGVGNTGELFF. The CDR3 nucleotides are TGTGCCAGCAGTTACTCGGGGGTCGGGAACACCGGGGAGCTGTTTTTT.

This clonotype has more than one count but fewer than ten. J is TRBJ1-6 and V is TRBV5-6; D ambiguous. The V end was cut by 2 bases, the J end by 0 bases, with 3 bases between. CDR1 is SGHDT and CDR2 is YYEEEE in the germline V gene. The CDR3 contains 14 residues. The CDR3 region is CASSLYSYNSPLHF. CDR3 bases: TGTGCCAGCAGCTTATACTCCTATAATTCACCCCTCCACTTT.

This sequence joins TRBV7-9 and TRBJ1-2; possibly TRBD1 for D (5 bases). In germline, CDR1 is SEHNR, CDR2 FQNEAQ (reference sequence). V lost 0 bases and J 0 bases, leaving 11 bases between the germline ends. The CDR3 spans 16 residues. CDR3 loop: CASSLAHGATNYGYTF. CDR3 DNA: TGTGCCAGCAGCTTAGCGCATGGGGCTACTAACTATGGCTACACCTTC.

The gene calls are TRBV29-1 and TRBJ2-5; no definite D call. The CDR3 has 13 residues. The germline V and J ends were trimmed by 1 base and 4 bases, with 10 bases remaining between them. Germline V gene data show CDR1 as SQVTM and CDR2 as ANQGSEA. Here the CDR3 reads CSVEAHERETQYF. CDR3 DNA sequence: TGCAGCGTTGAAGCCCACGAAAGAGAGACCCAGTACTTC.

The rearrangement links TRBV10-3 to TRBJ2-1; D is possibly TRBD2 (5 bases). Germline lookup yields CDR1 ENHRY and CDR2 SYGVKD. Trimming stripped 7 bases from V and 9 bases from J, with 25 bases between. The CDR3 has 16 residues. This chain's CDR3 is CAIKADRGSASLEQFF. The CDR3 coding sequence is TGTGCCATCAAGGCAGATAGAGGGTCCGCTAGCCTTGAGCAGTTCTTC.

This clonotype was detected only a few times. In DNA form, the CDR3 reads TGTGCCAGCAGCCGTTTACGGGGGACAGGGTTCACTGAAGCTTTCTTT. This translates into CASSRLRGTGFTEAFF. The chain carries TRBV11-1 and TRBJ1-1; TRBD1 matches 9 bases. The germline gives CDR1 SGHAT, CDR2 FQDESV (reference sequence). V was pared by 5 bases and J by 4 bases, with 11 bases of the junction left unmatched. The length of the CDR3 is 16 residues.

The V gene is TRBV15, the J gene TRBJ2-7; D unresolved. V lost 0 bases and J lost 3, with 15 bases in between. Germline V CDR1 and CDR2: LNHNV, YYDKDF (reference sequence). CDR3 length equals 16 residues. CDR3 amino acids: CATSRERTAFGYEQYV. The CDR3 region has the DNA TGTGCCACCAGCAGAGAACGTACGGCTTTTGGCTACGAGCAGTACGTC.

On this clonotype itself: Compared with germline, one end of the junction differs, possibly owing to a read error. The gene calls are TRBV6-1 and TRBJ1-6, with unresolved D. The CDR3 runs 15 residues. Germline V gene data show CDR1 as MNHNS and CDR2 as SASEGT. CDR3 in amino acids: CASSDWDPGRSPLNF. The CDR3 DNA is TGTGCCAGCAGTGATTGGGATCCGGGTCGTTCACCCCTCAACTTT.

V usage is TRBV28 and J usage is TRBJ2-7; 8 nucleotides line up with TRBD2. Trimming cost V 5 bases and J 5 bases; bases outside gene matches: 5. Germline assignment: CDR1 MDHEN and CDR2 SYDVKM. This CDR3 is 13 amino acids long. The DNA of the CDR3 is TGTGCCAGCAGTACCCCGGGGGGGGACGAGCAGTACGTC. Translated: CASSTPGGDEQYV.

This sequence joins TRBV7-9 and TRBJ2-1, with 8 bases matching TRBD2. This CDR3 is 15 amino acids long. Unmatched junction bases numbered 3, after V lost 3 bases and J lost 2 bases. Germline loops: CDR1 SEHNR, CDR2 FQNEAQ (reference sequence). The CDR3 sequence: CASSFRGGPYNEQFF. CDR3 in DNA: TGTGCCAGCAGCTTCCGCGGGGGGCCCTACAATGAGCAGTTCTTC.

This clonotype came up once. The chain couples TRBV15 to TRBJ1-1; D is undetermined. CDR1 is LNHNV, CDR2 YYDKDF, per germline (reference sequence). The CDR3 is 16 amino acids. Trimming left V 1 base short and J 4 bases short, with 16 bases between. Here the CDR3 reads CATSRADKGRFTEAFF. The DNA of the CDR3 is TGTGCCACCAGCAGAGCGGATAAGGGCCGGTTCACTGAAGCTTTCTTT.

This clonotype was picked up a small number of times. This chain links TRBV7-2 with TRBJ2-7; TRBD1 matches 7 bases. The trim removed 3 bases at V and 0 bases at J, leaving 8 bases unmatched. Germline V gene lookup returns CDR1 SGHTA and CDR2 FQGNSA. This CDR3 region has 16 residues. The CDR3 here is CASSFDRDRLSYEQYF. CDR3 nucleotides: TGTGCCAGCAGCTTTGACCGGGACAGACTCTCCTACGAGCAGTACTTC.

A few counts support this clonotype. J is TRBJ2-3 and V is TRBV19; the D gene could be TRBD1 or TRBD2 (5 bases each). Germline CDR1 reads LNHDA; CDR2 reads SQIVND (reference sequence). The V end was cut by 5 bases, the J end by 5 bases, with 20 bases between. The CDR3 totals 16 residues. CDR3 nucleotide sequence: TGTGCCAGTAGTGGGTCTCGAGGGGCACGGGGAGATACGCAGTATTTT. Residues: CASSGSRGARGDTQYF. The whole variable domain, remainder taken from reference TRBV19 and TRBJ2-3, is DGGITQSPKYLFRKEGQNVTLSCEQNLNHDAMYWYRQDPGQGLRLIYYSQIVNDFQKGDIAEGYSVSREKKESFPLTVTSAQKNPTAFYLCASSGSRGARGDTQYFGPGTRLTVL.

In its sample, this clonotype was seen a few times. The chain joins TRBV28 to TRBJ1-5, with 7 bases identical to TRBD1. The CDR3 consists of 13 residues. The germline V gene has CDR1 MDHEN and CDR2 SYDVKM. The junction had 8 bases not matched to a gene; V was cut back by 4 bases and J by 11 bases. The CDR3 sequence: CASSWGQQVSQHF. The CDR3 coding sequence is TGTGCCAGCAGTTGGGGACAGCAAGTGTCCCAGCATTTT.

This clonotype has a handful of counts. The rearrangement uses TRBV6-5 and TRBJ2-2; 8 nucleotides align to TRBD1. The junction had 8 bases not matched to a gene; V was cut back by 6 bases and J by 8 bases. Germline values: CDR1 MNHEY, CDR2 SVGAGI. The CDR3 length is 14 residues. CDR3 loop: CASRTDRAKGELFF. In nucleotides, the CDR3 is TGTGCCAGCAGAACGGACAGGGCGAAGGGGGAGCTGTTTTTT.

The chain has TRBV6-5 and TRBJ2-7; TRBD2 matches at 7 bases. This CDR3 is built from 12 residues. The germline V gene encodes CDR1 MNHEY and CDR2 SVGAGI. V shed 6 bases and J 6 bases; nucleotides not matched to a gene: 5. The CDR3 DNA follows: TGTGCCAGCAGCCCGACTAGCCGCGAGCAGTACTTC. Its translation: CASSPTSREQYF.

The CDR3 is CASSYIHTDRNTEAFF. In DNA form, the CDR3 reads TGCGCCAGCAGTTACATACACACCGACCGGAACACTGAAGCTTTCTTT. V gene TRBV5-1 combines with J gene TRBJ1-1; no clear D gene. Germline lookup yields CDR1 SGHRS and CDR2 YFSETQ. CDR3 length: 16 residues. Trimming took off 5 bases at V and 1 base at J, with 18 bases between the two ends.

The V and J genes are TRBV7-9 and TRBJ2-3; 9 bases fit TRBD1. CDR1 and CDR2 (germline): SEHNR, FQNEAQ (reference sequence). Trimming at V came to 5 bases and at J to 3 bases, leaving 9 bases not matched to a gene. This CDR3 spans 16 amino acids. As DNA, the CDR3 is TGTGCCAGCAGCACGTACAGGGGGCGGAGAACAGATACGCAGTATTTT. This gives the protein CASSTYRGRRTDTQYF.

The CDR3 DNA reads as TGTGCCAGCAGCTTAGACCCGGTTAATTCACCCCTCCACTTT. It specifies CASSLDPVNSPLHF. The gene calls are TRBV7-9 and TRBJ1-6, with D unresolved. Trimming took off 1 base at V and 6 bases at J, with 7 bases between the two ends. This CDR3 has 14 residues. Germline CDR1 is SEHNR and CDR2 is FQNEAQ (reference sequence).

At least ten counts were recorded for this clonotype. The gene calls are TRBV12-3 or TRBV12-4 and TRBJ2-3, with 8 positions matching TRBD1. CDR3 length: 14 amino acids. Unmatched junction bases numbered 4, after V lost 3 bases and J lost 5 bases. CDR3 sequence: CASSFYTGGDTQYF. The CDR3, as DNA: TGTGCCAGCAGTTTTTATACAGGGGGAGATACGCAGTATTTT.

This clonotype was seen more than once but under ten times. This chain joins TRBV9 and TRBJ1-2; D call uncertain. The germline V and J ends were trimmed by 4 bases and 7 bases, with 11 bases remaining between them. The CDR3 runs 12 residues. CDR1 and CDR2 from the germline V gene are SGDLS and YYNGEE. The CDR3 nucleotides are TGTGCCAGCAGCCCCACCCGCGGTGGCTACACCTTC. Translation gives CASSPTRGGYTF.

This clonotype occurred a few times. This CDR3 is CASVGAGRNTIYF. The CDR3 nucleotides read TGTGCCAGCGTCGGGGCAGGGAGAAACACCATATATTTT. The chain is built from TRBV6-5 and TRBJ1-3; D possibly corresponds to TRBD1 (5 bases). With 8 bases removed from V and 5 bases from J, the gap between germline ends came to 13 bases. CDR1 is MNHEY, CDR2 SVGAGI, per germline. The CDR3 length is 13 residues.

The V and J genes are TRBV10-3 and TRBJ1-5; the D is unclear. V dropped 4 bases and J dropped 3 bases, with 7 bases sitting between them. This CDR3 has 13 amino acids. Germline CDR1 and CDR2: ENHRY and SYGVKD. DNA for the CDR3: TGTGCCATCAGTGGAGAAAACAATCAGCCCCAGCATTTT. Translated, it gives CAISGENNQPQHF.

The CDR3 nucleotides read TGTGCCAGCAGCCCCCGGCAGGACGCAACTAATGAAAAACTGTTTTTT. This gives the protein CASSPRQDATNEKLFF. J is TRBJ1-4 and V is TRBV12-3 or TRBV12-4; D is unresolved. This CDR3 has 16 residues. V was shortened by 6 bases and J by 0 bases, with 14 bases between the two germline ends.

The rearrangement uses TRBV2 and TRBJ2-7; 7 positions agree with TRBD2. This CDR3 is built from 15 residues. Germline V gene lookup returns CDR1 SNHLY and CDR2 FYNNEI. CDR3 nucleotides: TGTGCCAGCAGGGAAGGGGACTATCCGTCGTACGAGCAGTACGTC. Protein: CASREGDYPSYEQYV.

The J gene is TRBJ1-3, the V gene TRBV6-5, with D unresolved. V lost 5 bases and J 0 bases, leaving 8 bases between the germline ends. Germline V lookup: CDR1 MNHEY, CDR2 SVGAGI. The CDR3 spans 14 residues. The CDR3 coding sequence is TGTGCCAGCAGTCCTACACTCTCTGGAAACACCATATATTTT. It translates to CASSPTLSGNTIYF.

CDR3 sequence reads: CASSLGALAFF. The CDR3 region has the DNA TGTGCCAGCAGTTTAGGGGCGTTAGCTTTCTTT. This chain uses TRBV27 with TRBJ1-1; D may be TRBD1 (5 bases). Germline V CDR1 and CDR2: MNHEY, SMNVEV (reference sequence). CDR3 length equals 11 residues. Trimming took off 2 bases at V and 10 bases at J, with 8 bases between the two ends.

The gene calls are TRBV4-3 and TRBJ1-1; 7 positions match TRBD1. J was trimmed by 1 base and V by 0 bases; bases with no gene match: 8. The V gene's germline CDR1 is LGHNA and CDR2 YSLEER. This CDR3 spans 17 amino acids. The CDR3 DNA reads TGCGCCAGCAGCCAAGATACCAGTTGGACAGGGAACACTGAAGCTTTCTTT. Its protein is CASSQDTSWTGNTEAFF.

A few counts support this clonotype. The rearrangement joins TRBV19 to TRBJ1-5; D ambiguous. CDR1 LNHDA and CDR2 SQIVND come from the germline V gene (reference sequence). CDR3 length: 16 residues. V was trimmed by 5 bases and J by 1 base, leaving 15 bases between them. CDR3 residues: CASSPRFGSSNQPQHF. CDR3 nucleotide sequence: TGTGCCAGTAGTCCCCGGTTTGGGTCGAGCAATCAGCCCCAGCATTTT.